These 20 T cell receptor beta chains came from one sample sequenced in a study of blood T cell repertoires in COVID-19 (TCRdb year 2020). Libraries were built with the immunoSEQ multiplex PCR assay. Held by TCRdb, this immuneACCESS table contains in-frame sequences only and omits some clones. Under half of the omission traces to an unresolved V gene where checked; the cause of the rest is unknown. In all, the sample holds about 140,000 clones, and roughly 80% of those were seen once. 3.5% to 4% of the sample comes from the top ten. Specimen: peripheral blood. The receptors stem from a man aged 65-85 years who had recovered from COVID-19.

In its sample, this clone was seen a few times. The chain uses TRBV3-1 (or the pseudogene TRBV3-2) and TRBJ2-5; D remains unclear. Trimming pared 4 bases from V and 4 bases from J, leaving 16 bases between. CDR1 is LGHDT, CDR2 YNNKEL, per germline (reference sequence). This CDR3 is built from 15 residues. The CDR3 sequence: CASSLQDLGRETQYF. The CDR3 nucleotides are TGTGCCAGCAGCCTCCAGGATCTCGGCAGAGAGACCCAGTACTTC.

The gene calls are TRBV5-3 and TRBJ2-5; 12 bases fit TRBD2. TRBV5-3 is flagged as an ORF with uncertain function. This CDR3 contains 16 residues. The ends lost 4 bases at V and 3 bases at J; junction bases unmatched: 7. The CDR3 spells CARSPYRLAGEETQYF. For the CDR3, the DNA is TGTGCCAGAAGCCCGTACCGACTAGCGGGAGAAGAGACCCAGTACTTC.

The CDR3 is CASSLQGWGGYTF. CDR3 nucleotide sequence: TGTGCCAGCAGCTTACAGGGATGGGGAGGCTACACCTTC. This rearrangement joins TRBV5-8 to TRBJ1-2; TRBD1 might be the D (6 bases). This CDR3 is built from 13 residues. Trimming removed 2 bases at V and 8 bases at J, with 13 bases between. CDR1 is SGHTS, CDR2 YDEGEE, per germline.

J is TRBJ2-7 and V is TRBV18, with 9 bases fitting TRBD2. J was trimmed by 3 bases and V by 3 bases; bases with no gene match: 6. CDR3 length: 15 residues. The germline CDR1 and CDR2 sequences are KGHSH and LQKENI. In nucleotides, the CDR3 is TGTGCCAGCTCACCGGGCGGGAGGGCCGTCTACGAGCAGTACTTC. As protein: CASSPGGRAVYEQYF.

This clone was detected once. The rearrangement joins TRBV2 to TRBJ2-2, with 7 positions matching TRBD2. From germline, CDR1 is SNHLY and CDR2 FYNNEI. With V trimmed by 5 bases and J by 4 bases, 22 bases remained unmatched. CDR3 size: 20 residues. In DNA, the CDR3 is TGTGCCAGCAGTACCAGACCCCGAATACTAGCCCCGGGGGGCACCGGGGAGCTGTTTTTT. Translating gives CASSTRPRILAPGGTGELFF.

The chain recombines TRBV6-6 with TRBJ2-4, with 11 bases aligning to TRBD1. The germline V gene encodes CDR1 MNHNY and CDR2 SVGAGI (reference sequence). CDR3 length: 15 residues. The ends lost 5 bases at V and 1 base at J; junction bases unmatched: 1. CDR3 sequence: CASSGQGAAKNIQYF. The CDR3 DNA reads TGTGCCAGCAGTGGACAGGGGGCCGCCAAAAACATTCAGTACTTC.

The CDR3 loop is CASSQGGDGYEQYF. The CDR3 coding sequence is TGTGCCAGCAGCCAAGGGGGAGACGGCTACGAGCAGTACTTC. This chain uses TRBV3-1 (or the pseudogene TRBV3-2) with TRBJ2-7, with D perhaps matching TRBD2 (5 bases). CDR1 is LGHDT and CDR2 is YNNKEL in the germline V gene (reference sequence). V shed 1 base and J shed 3 bases, with 10 bases lying between them. The CDR3 is 14 amino acids.

This CDR3 is CAWTAGVTYEQYF. The CDR3 coding sequence is TGTGCCTGGACTGCGGGAGTAACCTACGAGCAGTACTTC. The chain uses TRBV30 and TRBJ2-7; 7 bases match TRBD2. Trimming removed 4 bases from V and 2 bases from J; junction bases left unmatched: 5. The CDR3 has 13 residues. The germline gives CDR1 GTSNPN, CDR2 SVGIG (reference sequence).

The chain uses TRBV2 and TRBJ2-1; 11 bases are a match to TRBD2. Germline CDR1 and CDR2: SNHLY and FYNNEI. The CDR3 consists of 15 residues. J gave up 4 bases and V 5 bases, and 4 bases lay outside the gene matches. The CDR3 spells CASSHGTSGYNEQFF. CDR3 sequence (DNA): TGTGCCAGCAGTCATGGGACTAGCGGATACAATGAGCAGTTCTTC.

The chain combines TRBV19 with TRBJ2-7; 9 bases are shared with TRBD2. V shed 1 base and J 4 bases; nucleotides not matched to a gene: 5. The CDR3 covers 15 residues. CDR1 and CDR2 from the germline V gene are LNHDA and SQIVND (reference sequence). The CDR3 DNA reads TGTGCCAGTAGTATAGTACCTAGCGGGATTTACGAGCAGTACTTC. Translated: CASSIVPSGIYEQYF. The entire variable domain, with the rest obtained from reference TRBV19 and TRBJ2-7, is as follows: DGGITQSPKYLFRKEGQNVTLSCEQNLNHDAMYWYRQDPGQGLRLIYYSQIVNDFQKGDIAEGYSVSREKKESFPLTVTSAQKNPTAFYLCASSIVPSGIYEQYFGPGTRLTVT.

The chain recombines TRBV7-9 with TRBJ2-2, with TRBD2 matching over 10 bases. The V and J ends lost 1 base and 7 bases, in that order; junction bases with no gene match: 12. The CDR3 consists of 18 residues. Per the germline V gene, CDR1 is SEHNR and CDR2 is FQNEAQ (reference sequence). The CDR3 coding sequence is TGTGCCAGCAGCTTAGAGGCGCTAGCGGGAGTTAGCGGCGGGGAGCTGTTTTTT. It codes for CASSLEALAGVSGGELFF. Complete variable domain (other parts from reference TRBV7-9 and TRBJ2-2): DTGVSQNPRHKITKRGQNVTFRCDPISEHNRLYWYRQTLGQGPEFLTYFQNEAQLEKSRLLSDRFSAERPKGSFSTLEIQRTEQGDSAMYLCASSLEALAGVSGGELFFGEGSRLTVL.

V is TRBV27 and J is TRBJ2-7, with TRBD1 matching 10 bases. Germline CDR1 reads MNHEY; CDR2 reads SMNVEV (reference sequence). V shed 2 bases and J 5 bases; nucleotides not matched to a gene: 3. The CDR3 is 14 residues long. This CDR3 is CASSLGDRGHEQYF. The CDR3 DNA reads as TGTGCCAGCAGTTTAGGGGACAGGGGTCACGAGCAGTACTTC.

The CDR3 reads CASSHSPSVNEQFF. CDR3 coding DNA: TGTGCCAGCAGCCACTCACCTTCGGTCAATGAGCAGTTCTTC. The chain carries TRBV7-2 and TRBJ2-1; D gene ambiguous. Germline V gene sequence: CDR1 SGHTA, CDR2 FQGNSA. V lost 5 bases, J lost 6 bases, and 14 bases lay in between. The CDR3 contains 14 residues.

V gene TRBV7-9 combines with J gene TRBJ2-3, with 12 bases lining up with TRBD2. Germline V lookup: CDR1 SEHNR, CDR2 FQNEAQ (reference sequence). The trim removed 6 bases at V and 1 base at J, leaving 8 bases unmatched. CDR3 size: 17 residues. This CDR3 reads CASSSPGLAGRTDTQYF. CDR3 coding DNA: TGTGCCAGCAGTTCCCCGGGACTAGCGGGCCGCACAGATACGCAGTATTTT.

CDR3 sequence: CASSQWGGRGNEKLFF. CDR3 DNA sequence: TGCGCCAGCAGCCAATGGGGGGGCCGCGGAAATGAAAAACTGTTTTTT. The V gene is TRBV4-1, the J gene TRBJ1-4; D possibly corresponds to TRBD1 (6 bases). V was cut by 2 bases and J by 5 bases, with 15 bases left in between. The CDR3 contains 16 residues. The germline V gene encodes CDR1 MGHRA and CDR2 YSYEKL.

This sequence joins TRBV29-1 and TRBJ2-1; 11 nucleotides align to TRBD2. The CDR3 consists of 14 residues. Germline CDR1 is SQVTM and CDR2 is ANQGSEA. The CDR3 region is CSGGGTSGLNEQFF. Written as DNA, the CDR3 is TGCAGTGGTGGAGGGACTAGCGGACTCAATGAGCAGTTCTTC.

The rearrangement uses TRBV11-2 and TRBJ2-7, with D maybe TRBD1 (6 bases). The CDR3 has 17 amino acids. V was trimmed by 3 bases and J by 1 base, leaving 19 bases between them. Germline loops: CDR1 SGHAT, CDR2 FQNNGV. The CDR3 spells CASSFWGPHQISYEQYF. The CDR3 nucleotides are TGTGCCAGCAGCTTCTGGGGGCCCCACCAAATATCCTACGAGCAGTACTTC.

This clone was counted a few times. This chain joins TRBV28 and TRBJ2-2; weak D call: TRBD2 (5 bases). The CDR3 sequence is 15 residues long. Trimming stripped 7 bases from V and 5 bases from J, with 17 bases between. Germline V gives CDR1 MDHEN, CDR2 SYDVKM. CDR3: CASITPGSGTGELFF. In DNA, the CDR3 is TGTGCCAGCATTACGCCCGGATCGGGGACCGGGGAGCTGTTTTTT.

This clone was seen a single time. The chain links TRBV5-1 to TRBJ2-1; tentative D call: TRBD2 (5 bases). The CDR3 totals 15 residues. Germline values: CDR1 SGHRS, CDR2 YFSETQ. The V end lost 0 bases, the J end lost 3 bases, and 10 bases lay between the germline ends. CDR3: CASSLGPSYYNEQFF. The DNA for the CDR3 is TGCGCCAGCAGCTTGGGTCCTAGCTACTACAATGAGCAGTTCTTC.

The gene calls are TRBV27 and TRBJ2-7; 10 positions agree with TRBD2. After removal of 5 bases from V and 5 bases from J, the junction contained 9 bases not matched to a gene. Germline loops: CDR1 MNHEY, CDR2 SMNVEV (reference sequence). This CDR3 has 15 residues. The CDR3 reads CASSPQTSGPDEQYF. In DNA, the CDR3 is TGTGCCAGCAGTCCCCAGACTAGCGGGCCAGACGAGCAGTACTTC.